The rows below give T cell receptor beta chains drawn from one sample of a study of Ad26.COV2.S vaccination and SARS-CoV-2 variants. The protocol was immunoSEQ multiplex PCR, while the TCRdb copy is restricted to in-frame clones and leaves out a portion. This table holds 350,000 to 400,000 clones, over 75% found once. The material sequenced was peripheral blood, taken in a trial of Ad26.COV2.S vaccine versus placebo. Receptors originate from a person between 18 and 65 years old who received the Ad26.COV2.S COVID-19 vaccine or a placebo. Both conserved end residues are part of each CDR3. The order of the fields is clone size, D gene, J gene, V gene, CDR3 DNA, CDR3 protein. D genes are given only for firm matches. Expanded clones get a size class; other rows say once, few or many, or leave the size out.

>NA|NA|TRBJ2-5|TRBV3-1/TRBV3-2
TGTGCCAGCAGCCGAGGAGCGACAGCGACCCAGTACTTC
CASSRGATATQYF
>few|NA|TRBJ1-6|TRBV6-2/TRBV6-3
TGTGCCAGCAGTTACCAGGATAATTCACCCCTCCACTTT
CASSYQDNSPLHF
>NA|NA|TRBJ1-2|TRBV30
TGTGCCTGGAGTGTACTTGGCAGCTTCTATGGCTACACCTTC
CAWSVLGSFYGYTF
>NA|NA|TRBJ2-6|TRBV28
TGTGCCAGCAGTTTTACCCCCCCCCATCGTGAGGCAGCTGGGGCCAACGTCCTGACTTTC
CASSFTPPHREAAGANVLTF
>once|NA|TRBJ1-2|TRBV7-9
TGTGCCAGCAGCTCCTCAGGGATCGAAGGCGGGGGCTACACCTTC
CASSSSGIEGGGYTF
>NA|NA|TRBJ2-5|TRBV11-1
TGTGCCAGCAGCTTACTTTCTAACAGGCGAGAGACCCAGTACTTC
CASSLLSNRRETQYF
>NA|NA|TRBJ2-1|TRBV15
TGTGCCACCAGCGCGCACAGGTTTTATGAGCAGTTCTTC
CATSAHRFYEQFF
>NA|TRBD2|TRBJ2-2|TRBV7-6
TGTGCCAGCAGCTTACTAGCGGGGGACACCGGGGAGCTGTTTTTT
CASSLLAGDTGELFF
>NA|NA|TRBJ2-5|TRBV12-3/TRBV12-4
TGTGCCAGCAGCACTCGCAACCAGGAGACCCAGTACTTC
CASSTRNQETQYF
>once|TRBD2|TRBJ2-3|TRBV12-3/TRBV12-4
TGTGCCAGCAATGGGAGGGTCACAGATACGCAGTATTTT
CASNGRVTDTQYF
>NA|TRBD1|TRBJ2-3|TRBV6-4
TGTGCCAGCAGTGACTCGGGACAGGGCACAGATACGCAGTATTTT
CASSDSGQGTDTQYF
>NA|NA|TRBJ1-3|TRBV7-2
TGTGCCAGCAGCTCATACACCAGCTCTGGAAACACCATATATTTT
CASSSYTSSGNTIYF
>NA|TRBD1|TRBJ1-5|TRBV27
TGTGCCAGCAGTCCTCTGGGACAGGGGGATCAGCCCCAGCATTTT
CASSPLGQGDQPQHF
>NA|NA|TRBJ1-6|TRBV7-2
TGTGCCAGCAGCTTCCCCGGGAATTCACCCCTCCACTTT
CASSFPGNSPLHF
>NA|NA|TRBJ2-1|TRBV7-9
TGTGCCAGCAGCTTAGAGGGCGGCCTCGTGCTCTTC
CASSLEGGLVLF
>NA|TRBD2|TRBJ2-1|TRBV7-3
TGTGCCAGCAGCCTCACCGGGTACAGGACAGCGGGAGGGCCGAGTAATGAGCAGTTCTTC
CASSLTGYRTAGGPSNEQFF